This T cell receptor (beta chain) originates from a study of blood T cell repertoires in COVID-19. Study-level information: Donors in the United States, Italy and Spain gave samples during acute or convalescent COVID-19.

Germline assignment: CDR1 SNHLY and CDR2 FYNNEI. This CDR3 has 15 residues. Trimming stripped 5 bases from V and 1 base from J, with 14 bases between. Clones were read by immunoSEQ multiplex PCR, and TCRdb kept only the in-frame ones, dropping some. The repertoire has around 280,000 clones, roughly 85% of them found once; the top ten carry 6%. The sample consisted of PBMCs or T cells enriched from blood (not recorded which). This chain links TRBV2 with TRBJ1-1; TRBD1 is a possible D gene (6 bases). The clonotype was recovered from a woman between 35 and 50 years old who had recovered from COVID-19. CDR3 residues: CASSRTGLANTEAFF. Here the CDR3 DNA reads TGTGCCAGCAGTCGAACAGGGCTGGCGAACACTGAAGCTTTCTTT.